The clone carrying this TCR beta chain was observed a single time. The data derive from a study of blood T cell repertoires in COVID-19. Study background: Researchers got acute and convalescent COVID-19 samples from the United States, Italy and Spain. The cDNA or gDNA used as material had been derived from T cells, B-cell-depleted T cells, or PBMCs.

Original analysis: Reference gene primers were amplified, and this amplification served to estimate nucleated cell counts. Produced via immunoSEQ multiplex PCR; TCRdb's table is partial and in-frame only. Clone size and V and J calls were adopted from that table, with D and trimming inferred from the DNA. This repertoire shows around 100,000 clones, approximately 69% found once; its top ten account for less than 6.5%. With 7 bases removed from V and 0 bases from J, the gap between germline ends came to 10 bases. Per germline, CDR1 MDHEN and CDR2 SYDVKM. CDR3 length equals 14 residues. Material for sequencing was peripheral blood. The source is a man at least 80 years old with acute or convalescent COVID-19. The rearrangement uses TRBV28 and TRBJ2-1; the D gene is possibly TRBD2 (6 bases). The CDR3 sequence: CASNSGDSYNEQFF. DNA for the CDR3: TGTGCCAGCAATAGCGGCGACTCCTACAATGAGCAGTTCTTC.